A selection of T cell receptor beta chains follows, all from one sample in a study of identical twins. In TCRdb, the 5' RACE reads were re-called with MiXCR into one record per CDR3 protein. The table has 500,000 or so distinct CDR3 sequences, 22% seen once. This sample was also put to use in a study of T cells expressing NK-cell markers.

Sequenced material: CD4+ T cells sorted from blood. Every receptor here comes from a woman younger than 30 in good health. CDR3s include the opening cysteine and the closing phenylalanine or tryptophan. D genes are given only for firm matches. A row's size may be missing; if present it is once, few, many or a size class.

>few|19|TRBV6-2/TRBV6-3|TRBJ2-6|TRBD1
TGTGCCAGCAGTTACCATCGGACAGGGACCCTCTCTGGGGCCAACGTCCTGACTTTC
CASSYHRTGTLSGANVLTF
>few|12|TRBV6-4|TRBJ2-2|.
TGTGCCAGCAGGGAGGGCACCGGGGAGCTGTTTTTT
CASREGTGELFF
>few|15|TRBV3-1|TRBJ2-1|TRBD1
TGTGCCAGCAGCCAAAGACAGGGGGGATTTCATGAGCAGTTCTTC
CASSQRQGGFHEQFF
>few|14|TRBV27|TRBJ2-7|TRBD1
TGTGCCAGCAGTAGTCGACAGGGTCTCTACGAGCAGTACTTC
CASSSRQGLYEQYF
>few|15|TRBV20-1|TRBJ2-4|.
TGCAGTGCGACCGGGACGCGCTCGTCGGTAAACATTCAGTACTTC
CSATGTRSSVNIQYF
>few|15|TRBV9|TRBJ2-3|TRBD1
TGTGCCAGCAGTCCGACCCAGGGGGCCCCAGATACGCAGTATTTT
CASSPTQGAPDTQYF
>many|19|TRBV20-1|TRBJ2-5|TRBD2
TGCAGTGCTTTCCTCCTCGGGCGAGCGGGAGGCCCGTACCAAGAGACCCAGTACTTC
CSAFLLGRAGGPYQETQYF
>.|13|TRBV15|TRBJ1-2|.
TGTGCCACCAGCAGGTCAGTCCTGGGTGGCTACACCTTC
CATSRSVLGGYTF
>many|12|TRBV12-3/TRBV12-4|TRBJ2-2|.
TGTGCCAGCACCCCGAGGGGCGGGGAGCTGTTTTTT
CASTPRGGELFF
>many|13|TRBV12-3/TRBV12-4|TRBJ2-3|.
TGTGCCAGCAGGATAAATGCGGGACGGACGCAGTATTTT
CASRINAGRTQYF
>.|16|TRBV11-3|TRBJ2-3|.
TGTGCAAGGAGCTCCCTGGGGGGGCTTATCCCAGATACGCAGTATTTT
CARSSLGGLIPDTQYF
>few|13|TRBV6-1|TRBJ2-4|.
TGTGCCAGCAGTCCGTCGGCCAAAAACATTCAGTACTTC
CASSPSAKNIQYF
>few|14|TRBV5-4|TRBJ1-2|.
TGTGCCAGCAGCCCCTGGGGGAGTGGGTATGGCTACACCTTC
CASSPWGSGYGYTF
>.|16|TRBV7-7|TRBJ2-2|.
TGTGCCAGCAGCTTAGCGGGGGCCTCCCACACCGGGGAGCTGTTTTTT
CASSLAGASHTGELFF
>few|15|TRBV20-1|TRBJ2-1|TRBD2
TGCAGTGCTACCTTGCCGCTAGCGGGGAGACATGAGCAGTTCTTC
CSATLPLAGRHEQFF
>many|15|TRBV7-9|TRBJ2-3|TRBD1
TGTGCCAGCAGTTTGGGACAGGGGAGCACAGATACGCAGTATTTT
CASSLGQGSTDTQYF
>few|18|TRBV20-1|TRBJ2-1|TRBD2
TGCAGTGGGACGTCGACAGCGGGAGGGCATGGCTCCTACAATGAGCAGTTCTTC
CSGTSTAGGHGSYNEQFF
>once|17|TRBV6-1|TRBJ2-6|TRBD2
TGTGCCAGCAGTGGCACTAGCGGGAGACCTGGGGCCAACGTCCTGACTTTC
CASSGTSGRPGANVLTF
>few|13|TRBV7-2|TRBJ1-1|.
TGTGCCAGCAGCATCCTAGGGGCAGCTGAAGCTTTCTTT
CASSILGAAEAFF
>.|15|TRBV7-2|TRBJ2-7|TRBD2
TGTGCCAGCAGCCTGGACGGGAGGGTACAGGGCGAGCAGTACTTC
CASSLDGRVQGEQYF
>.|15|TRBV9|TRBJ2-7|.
TGTGCCAGCAGCGTAGAGGCTAGCGCCTCGGGAGAGCAGTACTTC
CASSVEASASGEQYF
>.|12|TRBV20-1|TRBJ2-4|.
TGCAGTGCTATCCTCAGTCGGAACATTCAGTACTTC
CSAILSRNIQYF
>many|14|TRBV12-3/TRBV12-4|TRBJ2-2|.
TGTGCCAGCAGCTCCGGGCCGATTATCGGGGAGCTGTTTTTT
CASSSGPIIGELFF
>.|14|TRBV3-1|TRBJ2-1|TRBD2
TGTGCCAGCAGCCAAGCTAGCGGGGGCGGTGAGCAGTTCTTC
CASSQASGGGEQFF
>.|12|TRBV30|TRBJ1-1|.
TGTGCCTTCTCAAGAAGGAACACTGAAGCTTTCTTT
CAFSRRNTEAFF
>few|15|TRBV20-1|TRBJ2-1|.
TGCAGTGCCAGAGTACCCAGCGGGCCTTACAATGAGCAGTTCTTC
CSARVPSGPYNEQFF
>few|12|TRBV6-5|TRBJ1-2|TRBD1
TGTGCCAGCAGTACGGGGGACAGGCCCTACACCTTC
CASSTGDRPYTF
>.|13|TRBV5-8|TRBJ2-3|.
TGTGCCAGCAGCTGGTACCCCGGGGATACGCAGTATTTT
CASSWYPGDTQYF
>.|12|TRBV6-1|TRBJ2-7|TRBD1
TGTGCCAGCAGTGGACAGGGCGACGAGCAGTACTTC
CASSGQGDEQYF
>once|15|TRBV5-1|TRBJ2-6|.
TGCGCCAGCAGCCGGGACTCCGCTGGGGCCAACGTCCTGACTTTC
CASSRDSAGANVLTF
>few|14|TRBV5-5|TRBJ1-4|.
TGTGCCAGCACTCTTCGACAGCCCTATGAAAAACTGTTTTTT
CASTLRQPYEKLFF